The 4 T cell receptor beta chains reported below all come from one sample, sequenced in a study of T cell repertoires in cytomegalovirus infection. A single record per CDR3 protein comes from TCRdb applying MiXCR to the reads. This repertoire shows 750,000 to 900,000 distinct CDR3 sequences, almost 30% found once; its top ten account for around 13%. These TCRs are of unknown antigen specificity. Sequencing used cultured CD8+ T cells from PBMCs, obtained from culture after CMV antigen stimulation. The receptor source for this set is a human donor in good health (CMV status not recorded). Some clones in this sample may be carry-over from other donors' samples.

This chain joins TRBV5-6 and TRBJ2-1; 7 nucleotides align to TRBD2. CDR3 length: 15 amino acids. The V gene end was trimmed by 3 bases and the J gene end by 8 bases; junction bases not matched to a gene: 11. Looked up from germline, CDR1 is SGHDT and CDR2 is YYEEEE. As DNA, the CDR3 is TGTGCCAGCAGCTCTGGGGGGGGTGTCTTCTATGAGCAGTTCTTC. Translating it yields CASSSGGGVFYEQFF.

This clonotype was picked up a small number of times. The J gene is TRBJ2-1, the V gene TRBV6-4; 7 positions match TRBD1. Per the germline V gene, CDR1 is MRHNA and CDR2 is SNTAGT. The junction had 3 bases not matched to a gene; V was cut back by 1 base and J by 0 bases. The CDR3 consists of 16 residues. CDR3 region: CASSDLGQSSYNEQFF. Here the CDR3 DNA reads TGTGCCAGCAGTGACTTGGGACAGAGCTCCTACAATGAGCAGTTCTTC.

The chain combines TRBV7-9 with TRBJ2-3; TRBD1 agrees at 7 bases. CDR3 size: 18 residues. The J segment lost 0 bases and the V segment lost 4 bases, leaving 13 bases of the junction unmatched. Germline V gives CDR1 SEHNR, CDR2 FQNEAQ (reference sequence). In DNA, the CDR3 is TGTGCCAGCAGCTCGATCCTCTCACAGGGGCCTAGCACAGATACGCAGTATTTT. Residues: CASSSILSQGPSTDTQYF. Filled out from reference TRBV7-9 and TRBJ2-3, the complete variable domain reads DTGVSQNPRHKITKRGQNVTFRCDPISEHNRLYWYRQTLGQGPEFLTYFQNEAQLEKSRLLSDRFSAERPKGSFSTLEIQRTEQGDSAMYLCASSSILSQGPSTDTQYFGPGTRLTVL.

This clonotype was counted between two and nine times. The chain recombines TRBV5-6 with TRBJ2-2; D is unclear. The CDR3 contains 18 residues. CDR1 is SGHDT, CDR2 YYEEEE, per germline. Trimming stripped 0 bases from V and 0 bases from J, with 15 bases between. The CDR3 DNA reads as TGTGCCAGCAGCTTGGCGGTAAACAGAGAAACGAACACCGGGGAGCTGTTTTTT. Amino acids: CASSLAVNRETNTGELFF.